The rows below give T cell receptor beta chains drawn from one sample of a study of identifying expanded T cells in peripheral blood. Data came from immunoSEQ multiplex PCR; TCRdb stores just in-frame clones and leaves some out. The data contain around 120,000 clones, approximately 80% of them singletons. Sequencing input: blood. The origin of the receptors is a person aged 18-70 years in good health. CDR3s leave out the opening cysteine and the closing phenylalanine or tryptophan. A D gene is named only where the DNA matches it firmly.

length	D	V	CDR3
11	.	TRBV27	ASSRTGSYEQY
12	.	TRBV9	ASSVDGRATEAF
11	.	TRBV7-9	ASSLGLQETQY
13	.	TRBV19	ASNWYDRVNSPLH
14	.	TRBV2	ASSTTGHSYNSPLH
17	TRBD1	TRBV4-1	ASSHRGGTGKGANYGYT
11	TRBD1	TRBV6-1	ASTGTGDQPQH
11	.	TRBV15	ATSRDSRIEQF
12	TRBD1	TRBV5-1	ASSLTGQGRIQY
15	TRBD2	TRBV27	ASSLQQTSGVLYEQY
11	.	TRBV10-2	ASRGGSGNTIY
8	.	TRBV20-1	SASWGKAF
13	TRBD1	TRBV11-2	ASSLGDRDNSPLH
13	.	TRBV6-5	ASSYSSSRGYGYT
12	TRBD2	TRBV7-9	ASSLARLANEQF
14	.	TRBV5-1	ASSFGGSGTTGELF
12	.	TRBV6-1	ASSSRGGVTEAF
14	.	TRBV2	ASIFRGWSENYGYT
11	.	TRBV7-8	ASSFAVAGELF
11	TRBD1	TRBV2	ASETGINEKLF
13	TRBD1	TRBV7-2	ASSIGQGLDQPQH
13	.	TRBV25-1	ASSESGGGAGGYT
11	.	TRBV6-5	ASSPGARQPQH
12	.	TRBV19	ASSTPVWDQPQH
22	.	TRBV29-1	SVNSGGFIKVPGQGLNSYNEQF
12	.	TRBV5-6	ASSTGPNQETQY
11	.	TRBV7-9	ASSLESGGEAF
12	.	TRBV7-2	ASSFLIFGTEAF
11	TRBD2	TRBV5-1	ASRRGTDYEQY
11	.	TRBV6-5	ASHGGYDFGYT
12	TRBD1	TRBV13	ASSPRGQGYEQY
12	.	TRBV18	AGVQDHSYNEQF
12	.	TRBV7-3	ASSPSGSYTEAF
15	.	TRBV10-2	ASSESPPDRSSYEQY
12	TRBD1	TRBV30	AWSRGLSNQPQH
14	.	TRBV7-9	ASSHVNEDPNYGYT
14	TRBD1	TRBV2	ASSLQGARGTDTQY
10	.	TRBV2	ASSDNNSPLH
12	.	TRBV12-5	ASGLGQGYTEAF
12	TRBD2	TRBV29-1	SSTSGGGTDTQY
14	.	TRBV7-2	ASSLMGPGAGNTIY
14	TRBD1	TRBV4-3	ASSFSIQGAFYGYT
14	.	TRBV5-4	ASSPKSRGAINEQF
12	.	TRBV6-1	ASSAQGSNQPQH
11	.	TRBV6-5	ASRANPYNEQF